These 18 T cell receptor beta chains came from one sample sequenced in a study of response to subunit inactivated influenza vaccine. Each CDR3 protein is one row after TCRdb ran MiXCR on the RT-PCR reads. Among 450,000 to 600,000 distinct CDR3 sequences listed, approximately 7.7% were seen once. The sample consisted of PBMCs from blood, taken 23 to 25 months after vaccination. The receptors originated from a man aged 45 to 70 who received an inactivated influenza vaccine.

This clonotype showed up just a few times. This sequence joins TRBV2 and TRBJ2-7, with a possible D match to TRBD1 (6 bases). Trimming cost V 6 bases and J 0 bases, with 15 bases left between them. The CDR3 extends over 15 amino acids. The germline V gene has CDR1 SNHLY and CDR2 FYNNEI. DNA for the CDR3: TGTGCCAGCAGGGATCTAGACAGGAGCTCCTACGAGCAGTACTTC. Translated, it gives CASRDLDRSSYEQYF.

The CDR3 protein is CASSFLAGHQETQYF. The DNA of the CDR3 is TGTGCCAGCAGTTTCCTAGCGGGACACCAAGAGACCCAGTACTTC. The rearrangement joins TRBV12-3 or TRBV12-4 to TRBJ2-5; the match to TRBD2 covers 9 bases. This CDR3 spans 15 amino acids. V was clipped by 3 bases and J by 0 bases; unmatched bases: 2.

This clonotype has at least ten counts. The V call is TRBV6-2 or TRBV6-3, the J call TRBJ1-6; 7 bases match TRBD1. The CDR3 runs 15 residues. Germline V gene sequence: CDR1 MNHEY, CDR2 SVGEGT. After removal of 6 bases from V and 7 bases from J, the junction contained 9 bases not matched to a gene. Here the CDR3 reads CASSQGTAMNSPLHF. Here the CDR3 DNA reads TGTGCCAGCAGCCAGGGGACAGCGATGAATTCACCCCTCCACTTT.

This clonotype has a count of ten or more. V usage is TRBV7-3 and J usage is TRBJ2-1; 9 bases line up with TRBD2. The CDR3 loop spans 15 amino acids. Germline V gene lookup returns CDR1 SGHTA and CDR2 FQGTGA. The V gene end was trimmed by 2 bases and the J gene end by 3 bases; junction bases not matched to a gene: 2. CDR3 sequence reads: CASSLASGVYNEQFF. The CDR3 bases are TGTGCCAGCAGCTTAGCTAGCGGGGTCTACAATGAGCAGTTCTTC.

This clonotype turned up a few times. The CDR3 DNA sequence: TGCGCCAGCGGCCTCGGGAGCGGGAGTCTATTAAATGAGCAGTTCTTC. Its protein is CASGLGSGSLLNEQFF. The chain is built from TRBV5-1 and TRBJ2-1, with TRBD2 matching 8 bases. Per the germline V gene, CDR1 is SGHRS and CDR2 is YFSETQ. The CDR3 is 16 residues long. The trim removed 7 bases at V and 7 bases at J, leaving 16 bases unmatched.

The chain links TRBV27 to TRBJ1-5; 11 bases align to TRBD1. Germline V gives CDR1 MNHEY, CDR2 SMNVEV (reference sequence). This CDR3 is built from 15 residues. The ends lost 6 bases at V and 5 bases at J; junction bases unmatched: 6. CDR3 bases: TGTGCCAGCAGAATGGGACAGGGGGACTATCAGCCCCAGCATTTT. It yields the protein CASRMGQGDYQPQHF.

In its sample, this clonotype was seen a few times. The chain recombines TRBV3-1 with TRBJ2-1, with D perhaps matching TRBD2 (6 bases). Trimming cost V 4 bases and J 15 bases, with 22 bases left between them. The CDR3 is 14 amino acids. Germline V gives CDR1 LGHDT, CDR2 YNNKEL (reference sequence). The CDR3 protein is CASSPRASAGLVFF. DNA of the CDR3: TGTGCCAGCAGCCCCCGGGCTAGCGCGGGATTAGTGTTCTTC.

This clonotype showed up many times. V is TRBV7-9 and J is TRBJ1-4; a possible D gene is TRBD1 (6 bases). V lost 5 bases, J lost 4 bases, and 17 bases lay in between. CDR1 is SEHNR and CDR2 is FQNEAQ in the germline V gene (reference sequence). This CDR3 spans 16 amino acids. The DNA for the CDR3 is TGTGCCAGCAGCGACTCCGAAGGGGGAAGTAATGAAAAACTGTTTTTT. This encodes CASSDSEGGSNEKLFF.

The V call is TRBV10-3, the J call TRBJ2-5; TRBD1 or TRBD2 may be the D gene (5 bases each). The V end was cut by 5 bases, the J end by 1 base, with 14 bases between. The germline gives CDR1 ENHRY, CDR2 SYGVKD. The CDR3 contains 15 residues. This CDR3 reads CAISTRGTPQETQYF. The CDR3 DNA sequence: TGTGCCATCAGTACCCGAGGGACCCCCCAAGAGACCCAGTACTTC.

The chain carries TRBV6-1 and TRBJ1-2; no clear D gene. The CDR3 sequence is 13 residues long. Germline lookup yields CDR1 MNHNS and CDR2 SASEGT. The V end was cut by 7 bases, the J end by 1 base, with 10 bases between. The CDR3 reads CASKRALNYGYTF. The CDR3 DNA reads as TGTGCCAGCAAAAGGGCCCTTAACTATGGCTACACCTTC.

This clonotype was recorded many times. This chain links TRBV27 with TRBJ1-1; 8 positions match TRBD1. Germline V gives CDR1 MNHEY, CDR2 SMNVEV (reference sequence). The J segment lost 1 base and the V segment lost 5 bases, leaving 6 bases of the junction unmatched. The CDR3 is 15 residues long. CDR3 region: CASSPHRGGNTEAFF. The CDR3 DNA reads TGTGCCAGCAGTCCTCACAGGGGGGGGAACACTGAAGCTTTCTTT.

The gene calls are TRBV7-2 and TRBJ2-7, with TRBD2 identical over 9 bases. The CDR3 is 16 residues long. Germline V gene data show CDR1 as SGHTA and CDR2 as FQGNSA. With V trimmed by 0 bases and J by 0 bases, 3 bases remained unmatched. The CDR3 reads CASSLAGTSYSYEQYF. CDR3 DNA sequence: TGTGCCAGCAGCTTAGCCGGGACTAGCTACTCCTACGAGCAGTACTTC.

The chain has TRBV20-1 and TRBJ1-3; TRBD1 aligns across 10 bases. The CDR3 sequence is 18 residues long. J was trimmed by 0 bases and V by 5 bases; bases with no gene match: 13. In germline, CDR1 is DFQATT, CDR2 SNEGSKA (reference sequence). DNA of the CDR3: TGCAGTGCTGAATCCGGGACAGGGGCCCTTTCCTCTGGAAACACCATATATTTT. It codes for CSAESGTGALSSGNTIYF.

The genes are TRBV5-1 and TRBJ2-1, with TRBD2 matching over 15 bases. The germline gives CDR1 SGHRS, CDR2 YFSETQ. V lost 4 bases to trimming and J lost 2 bases; unmatched junction nucleotides: 4. The CDR3 is 17 amino acids. CDR3 in amino acids: CASSPGLAGGTYNEQFF. In DNA form, the CDR3 reads TGCGCCAGCAGCCCGGGACTAGCGGGAGGCACCTACAATGAGCAGTTCTTC.

Only a few counts were recorded for this clonotype. The rearrangement joins TRBV20-1 to TRBJ2-7; D is unclear. The CDR3 contains 14 residues. Looked up from germline, CDR1 is DFQATT and CDR2 is SNEGSKA (reference sequence). Trimming stripped 1 base from V and 2 bases from J, with 12 bases between. The CDR3 bases are TGCAGTGCTAGAGCCAGCCTCCAAGCCTACGAGCAGTACTTC. As protein: CSARASLQAYEQYF.

The rearrangement links TRBV29-1 to TRBJ2-2; no reliable D call. This CDR3 comprises 13 residues. From germline, CDR1 is SQVTM and CDR2 ANQGSEA. V lost 5 bases to trimming and J lost 0 bases, with 7 bases between them. CDR3 in amino acids: CSVRGTNTGELFF. CDR3 bases: TGCAGCGTTCGCGGAACGAACACCGGGGAGCTGTTTTTT.

The V gene is TRBV3-1, the J gene TRBJ2-5, with 10 bases identical to TRBD1. Germline V gene lookup returns CDR1 LGHDT and CDR2 YNNKEL (reference sequence). The CDR3 is 15 residues long. The V segment lost 5 bases and the J segment 4 bases; nucleotides outside the gene matches: 7. In nucleotides, the CDR3 is TGTGCCAGCAGCAGACGACAGGGGGCCGGAGAGACCCAGTACTTC. The encoded protein is CASSRRQGAGETQYF.

CDR3 sequence: CASSETNGNSPLHF. The DNA for the CDR3 is TGTGCCAGCAGCGAGACCAATGGAAATTCACCCCTCCACTTT. The chain is built from TRBV12-3 or TRBV12-4 and TRBJ1-6; D uncertain. Trimming removed 6 bases from V and 7 bases from J, with 13 bases in between. The CDR3 spans 14 residues.